The entry below describes one T cell receptor beta chain. This clone occurred once. Its recognized antigen is unknown. No clone much larger than this one lies a single base away; base qualities are absent. From cysteine to phenylalanine, the CDR3 is 15 amino acids long. Left in the record is the CDR3 DNA by itself, 45 bases read in frame from the first base. Trimming accounts for 0 bases at V and 5 bases at J, while the number of junction bases matched to no gene is 3. CDR1 and CDR2 were assigned from the germline V gene as SGHAT and FQNNGV. The method behind the library was the immunoSEQ multiplex PCR assay. The clones in this table, taken by TCRdb from immuneACCESS, are in-frame only. Not every clone is retained; where verified, under half of the shortfall comes from an unresolved V gene, and the cause of the rest is unknown. Here the sample has approximately 44,000 clones; 90% occur a single time. The ten largest account for 7% of the sample.

This entry comes from a study of T cell changes during pregnancy in multiple sclerosis (dated by TCRdb to between 2018 and 2021). General notes on the study: The study looked at changes in the T cell repertoire across pregnancy in women with multiple sclerosis.

Sample: CD8+ T cells from peripheral blood mononuclear cells, taken in the third trimester of pregnancy. This TCR was recovered from a female donor with multiple sclerosis, enrolled in a pregnancy study. The rearrangement combines TRBV11-2 with TRBJ2-4; 8 central bases correspond to TRBD2. The DNA reads as follows: TGTGCCAGCAGCTTAGAAGGGCGGGGGGAAAACATTCAGTACTTC. The translation is CASSLEGRGENIQYF. The reference TRBV11-2 and TRBJ2-4 proteins fill in what lies around the CDR3, so the full variable domain reads EAGVAQSPRYKIIEKRQSVAFWCNPISGHATLYWYQQILGQGPKLLIQFQNNGVVDDSQLPKDRFSAERLKGVDSTLKIQPAKLEDSAVYLCASSLEGRGENIQYFGAGTRLSVL.